This T cell receptor (beta chain) emerged from a study of metastatic and nonmetastatic thyroid tumors. Overall study: Where malignant and benign thyroid patients were concerned, repertoires were compared across blood and tumor or nodule tissue. Study findings and constraints: It was reported that TCR beta diversity was significantly higher in malignant thyroid tumors than benign nodules, in blood and tumor.

Patients were all untreated before their thyroid surgery. The V segment lost 3 bases and the J segment 4 bases; nucleotides outside the gene matches: 6. In germline, CDR1 is KGHSH, CDR2 LQKENI. This CDR3 has 15 amino acids. This clone showed up many times. Its antigen remains unknown. The same CDR3 arises from other DNA sequences in this sample as well. Original processing notes: Built for papillary thyroid cancer, a distant-metastasis classifier drew on CDR3 differences across clinicopathological groups. From the PCR reads, TCRdb re-called clones with MiXCR. In this record, the V and J calls reflect TCRdb's handling and not the investigators' own analysis. The table has approximately 25,000 clones, about 24% seen once; the top ten hold around 18%.

The source is a male donor with papillary thyroid cancer or a benign thyroid nodule (not recorded which). Some clones in this sample may be carry-over from other donors' samples. This chain joins TRBV18 and TRBJ2-3; TRBD2 aligns across 8 bases. The specimen sequenced was blood. The CDR3 sequence: CASSPSSGLSDTQYF. The CDR3 DNA follows: TGTGCCAGCTCACCTTCTAGCGGGCTCTCAGATACGCAGTATTTT.